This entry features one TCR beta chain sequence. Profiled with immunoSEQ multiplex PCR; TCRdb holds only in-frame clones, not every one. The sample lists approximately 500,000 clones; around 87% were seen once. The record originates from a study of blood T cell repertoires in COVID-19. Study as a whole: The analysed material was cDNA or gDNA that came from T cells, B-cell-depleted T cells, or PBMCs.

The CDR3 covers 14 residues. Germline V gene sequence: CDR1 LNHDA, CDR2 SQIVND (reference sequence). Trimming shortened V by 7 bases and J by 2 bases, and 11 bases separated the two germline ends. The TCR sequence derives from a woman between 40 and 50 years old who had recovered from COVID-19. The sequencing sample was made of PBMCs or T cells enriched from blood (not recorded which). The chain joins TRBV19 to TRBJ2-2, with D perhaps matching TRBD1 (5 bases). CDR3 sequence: CASTNRRNTGELFF. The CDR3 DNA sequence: TGTGCCAGTACCAACAGGAGAAACACCGGGGAGCTGTTTTTT.